This entry features one T cell receptor beta chain sequence. What it binds is not known. Germline CDR1 reads SGHDT; CDR2 reads YYEEEE. The CDR3 spans 14 residues. Trimming cost V 0 bases and J 1 base, with 8 bases left between them. These data originate in a study of siplizumab effects on memory and regulatory T cells. Here immunoSEQ multiplex PCR was the method, and the copy in TCRdb shows in-frame clones only, minus some. Of about 100,000 clones listed, about 95% are singletons. Study-level results: The naive T cell population seemed more diverse than memory cells and seemed a major contributor to the alloresponse. Confirmation was lacking for the suppressive function of proliferating Tregs derived from siplizumab cultures. Siplizumab significantly lowered the alloreactive sequences that could be traced to unstimulated CD4+ memory cells. Most proliferating CD4+ or CD8+ clones, roughly 75-95%, had no naive or memory assignment.

The rearrangement uses TRBV5-6 and TRBJ2-7; D unresolved. The clonotype was recovered from a human donor in good health. The sample was non-Treg CD4+ T cells sorted from blood. CDR3 in amino acids: CASSLGGPSYEQYF. The CDR3 DNA sequence: TGTGCCAGCAGCTTGGGCGGCCCATCCTACGAGCAGTACTTC.